This TCR beta chain appears in the sequencing data of a study of T cells after yellow fever vaccination. Germline loops: CDR1 ENHRY, CDR2 SYGVKD. The CDR3 extends over 15 amino acids. V was clipped by 5 bases and J by 3 bases; unmatched bases: 3. Only a few counts were recorded for this clonotype. The TCR cDNA carried a universal primer site and UMIs from 5'RACE template switching. TCRdb re-called the 5' RACE reads with MiXCR, one entry per CDR3 protein. The sample records around 550,000 distinct CDR3 sequences, about 19% being singletons. This receptor was taken from a man under 40 who received the YFV17D yellow fever vaccine. The J gene is TRBJ2-3, the V gene TRBV10-3, with TRBD2 identical over 12 bases. The material was PBMCs, obtained 15 days after the yellow fever booster vaccination. CDR3 in amino acids: CAISMTSGSTDTQYF. The CDR3 DNA sequence: TGTGCCATCAGTATGACTAGCGGGAGTACAGATACGCAGTATTTT.